This entry features one T cell receptor beta chain sequence. This clone's antigen is unknown. No much larger clone is present one base from it, and per-base qualities are unavailable. This entry belongs to a study of blood T cell repertoires in COVID-19 (dated by TCRdb to about 2020). For the wider study: Samples covering the acute and convalescent phases of COVID-19 were provided by collaborators in the United States, Italy and Spain. The prospective study material was composed of cDNA or gDNA derived from T cells, B-cell-depleted T cells, or PBMCs. Deeply sampled blood TCRbeta repertoires from subjects exposed to, actively infected with, or recovered from COVID-19 were included in the dataset. The repertoires were made available in a free public database intended to serve as a resource for research on the immune response to SARS-CoV-2. Samples were obtained from the ongoing ImmuneRACE study (first 160 participants) and from 1,254 subjects provided by 6 global collaborators. Nearly every sample came with metadata listing a de-identified subject ID, COVID-19 status, age in years and sex. Where available, HLA class I and class II types were taken from metadata supplied by the sample provider and were not determined by assay-based typing. Summary of the overall study and its limitations: The amount of clinical and demographic metadata varied by source and participant and was provided uncurated.

CDR1 PRHDT and CDR2 FYEKMQ were looked up in the germline V gene (reference sequence). V is cut back by 5 bases and J by 1 base, with 7 bases in the junction unmatched. Including cysteine and phenylalanine, the CDR3 has 16 amino acids. Only the CDR3 portion is preserved as DNA: 48 bases, with reading frame beginning at the first base. TCRbeta CDR3 regions were amplified from genomic DNA by means of the immunoSEQ Assay, a bias-controlled multiplex PCR. The authors processed their data as follows. Nucleated cell counts per sample were estimated from amplification of reference gene primers within the assay. To quantify the absolute abundance of each unique TCRbeta CDR3 rearrangement, sequence reads were collapsed and filtered. For each sample, productive Simpson clonality was calculated as the square root of Simpson's diversity index over productive rearrangements. Drawn from immuneACCESS, this table holds only the in-frame rearrangements with V and J called that TCRdb kept. Clones are partly lost; checked studies trace under half to an unresolved V gene and leave the rest unexplained. That table supplies the V and J calls and clone size; D and trimming were determined from the DNA. The sample contains 100,000 to 150,000 clones, approximately 89% of them found a single time. 3.2% of the sample is held by the ten biggest clonotypes.

One collaborating source in Seattle enrolled patients during active infection and followed them longitudinally through the course of disease. Whole blood was collected in K2EDTA tubes by collaborating institutions according to the institutions' own protocols. For TCRbeta analysis, collaborators shipped samples in one of three forms: frozen whole blood, isolated PBMCs, or DNA extracted from either of those sample types. The chain employs TRBV13 and TRBJ1-4; TRBD1 agrees with 7 junctional bases. This TCR derives from a woman at least 80 years old with COVID-19, enrolled during active disease. Sequencing was done on a sample of peripheral blood. CDR3 protein: CASSKRRQGTNEKLFF. The sequence in DNA is TGTGCCAGCAGCAAACGTCGACAGGGAACTAATGAAAAACTGTTTTTT.